This T cell receptor (beta chain) was recorded in a study of blood T cell repertoires in COVID-19. The protocol was immunoSEQ multiplex PCR, while the TCRdb copy is restricted to in-frame clones and leaves out a portion. Altogether approximately 220,000 clones are present, around 80% being singletons, with the ten largest covering approximately 5.1%. Deletions cut 8 bases from V and 5 bases from J, with 12 bases between. There are 12 residues in the CDR3. The germline gives CDR1 LGHNA, CDR2 YNFKEQ. This clone was observed a handful of times. The sample taken for sequencing was peripheral blood. The receptor's source is an older woman who had recovered from COVID-19. The chain is built from TRBV4-2 and TRBJ2-5, with D unresolved. CDR3 DNA: TGTGCCAGCTCCCCCGTCGGGGAGACCCAGTACTTC. This translates into CASSPVGETQYF.